This passage covers 10 T cell receptor beta chains from one sample sequenced in a study of beta chain features in type 1 diabetes. Study-level findings and limits: In all four CD4+ subsets, TCRB CDR3 length was significantly, moderately reduced in type 1 diabetes.

The antigens of these receptors remain unknown. Of the isolated RNA, all was reverse transcribed, and so the sequenced material was expressed TCRB transcripts. Sequencing was performed with immunoSEQ multiplex PCR; in TCRdb, only in-frame clones are kept and a portion is missing. The sample lists approximately 130,000 clones, 17% occurring once. Sequenced: central memory CD4+ T cells from blood. The receptors shown here come from a young man with type 1 diabetes.

The gene calls are TRBV5-1 and TRBJ2-7; tentative D call: TRBD1 (5 bases). The germline V gene has CDR1 SGHRS and CDR2 YFSETQ. The CDR3 loop spans 15 amino acids. V shed 1 base and J shed 5 bases, with 16 bases lying between them. The CDR3 is CASSLLRTTSNEQYF. CDR3 sequence (DNA): TGCGCCAGCAGCTTGTTAAGGACAACCTCTAACGAGCAGTACTTC.

The chain links TRBV5-4 to TRBJ1-2; D may be TRBD1 (5 bases). Germline CDR1 reads SGHNT; CDR2 reads YYREEE (reference sequence). V was trimmed by 4 bases and J by 6 bases, leaving 19 bases between them. CDR3 size: 15 residues. CDR3 sequence reads: CASSPEGVYVDGYTF. The CDR3 bases are TGTGCCAGCAGCCCTGAAGGGGTTTACGTTGATGGCTACACCTTC.

This clone has more than one count but fewer than ten. This likely came from a read error, as a far larger clone is one base away. The genes are TRBV12-5 and TRBJ2-1; 8 nucleotides align to TRBD2. This CDR3 is built from 15 residues. Germline CDR1 is LGHNT and CDR2 is FRNRAP. With V trimmed by 6 bases and J by 0 bases, 4 bases remained unmatched. The chain's CDR3 is CASGEGLGSYNEQFF. CDR3 DNA: TGTGCTAGTGGCGAGGGACTAGGCTCCTACAATGAGCAGTTCTTC.

A note on this clone: This sequence is one base from a far larger clone and is likely a read error. This chain connects TRBV28 to TRBJ2-1, with D perhaps matching TRBD1 (5 bases). The germline gives CDR1 MDHEN, CDR2 SYDVKM. The CDR3 consists of 16 residues. DNA of the CDR3: TGTTCCAGCAGAATCTCAGGGTTTAGCTCCTACAATGAGCAGTTCTTC. Protein product: CSSRISGFSSYNEQFF.

This clone turned up a few times. The chain is built from TRBV15 and TRBJ2-3; TRBD2 is a possible D gene (6 bases). This CDR3 spans 15 amino acids. From germline, CDR1 is LNHNV and CDR2 YYDKDF (reference sequence). Trimming shortened V by 0 bases and J by 2 bases, and 9 bases separated the two germline ends. CDR3 bases: TGTGCCACCAGCAGAGAACGGGGGAACACAGATACGCAGTATTTT. This gives the protein CATSRERGNTDTQYF.

J is TRBJ2-5 and V is TRBV7-2, with a possible D match to TRBD1 (6 bases). The germline V gene encodes CDR1 SGHTA and CDR2 FQGNSA. V was cut by 0 bases and J by 6 bases, with 20 bases left in between. The CDR3 is 17 residues long. The DNA of the CDR3 is TGTGCCAGCAGCTTAGCGCCACCGGGATCAGGGGAGCAGACCCAGTACTTC. Protein product: CASSLAPPGSGEQTQYF.

The V gene is TRBV6-6, the J gene TRBJ2-1, with a possible D match to TRBD1 (6 bases). This CDR3 comprises 15 residues. Trimming shortened V by 6 bases and J by 4 bases, and 16 bases separated the two germline ends. Germline V gives CDR1 MNHNY, CDR2 SVGAGI (reference sequence). Written as DNA, the CDR3 is TGTGCCAGCAGGAAGGACAGCACGAGTTACAATGAGCAGTTCTTC. Translated, it gives CASRKDSTSYNEQFF.

This clone has at least ten counts. Different DNA sequences within this sample yield the same CDR3. The chain carries TRBV4-2 and TRBJ2-2, with 7 bases matching TRBD2. V lost 6 bases and J lost 6; bases outside the gene matches: 10. Germline CDR1 LGHNA, CDR2 YNFKEQ. There are 15 residues in the CDR3. CDR3 loop: CASRPGGGWAGELFF. Here the CDR3 DNA reads TGTGCCAGCAGACCGGGAGGAGGTTGGGCCGGGGAGCTGTTTTTT.

The rearrangement uses TRBV5-1 and TRBJ2-1; 7 bases are a match to TRBD2. The V and J ends lost 3 bases and 5 bases, in that order; junction bases with no gene match: 8. Germline values: CDR1 SGHRS, CDR2 YFSETQ. The CDR3 spans 15 residues. In nucleotides, the CDR3 is TGCGCCAGCAGCTGGGCCGGGAGCGGGGACAATGAGCAGTTCTTC. Protein product: CASSWAGSGDNEQFF.

V gene TRBV7-8 combines with J gene TRBJ1-4; the D is unclear. Germline V gene sequence: CDR1 SGHVS, CDR2 FQNEAQ. CDR3 size: 12 residues. The V and J ends lost 6 bases and 6 bases respectively, with 8 bases between them. DNA for the CDR3: TGTGCCAGCAGGGCGGGCCATGAAAAACTGTTTTTT. Protein product: CASRAGHEKLFF.